A single sample gave rise to the 5 T cell receptor beta chains below, sequenced in a study of blood T cell repertoires in COVID-19. Repertoires were generated with immunoSEQ multiplex PCR, while TCRdb's copy carries only in-frame clones and drops some. The sample records fewer than 500,000 clones, about 87% being singletons. Source material: peripheral blood. These TCRs come from a man younger than 35 with COVID-19, enrolled during active disease.

This clone was detected once. J is TRBJ1-2 and V is TRBV18; 9 nucleotides align to TRBD1. V dropped 3 bases and J dropped 2; count of bases not matched to a gene: 7. From germline, CDR1 is KGHSH and CDR2 LQKENI. This CDR3 has 16 amino acids. CDR3 in amino acids: CASSPSQTGGNYGYTF. Written as DNA, the CDR3 is TGTGCCAGCTCACCTTCGCAGACAGGGGGAAACTATGGCTACACCTTC.

The V and J genes are TRBV30 and TRBJ1-5; a possible D gene is TRBD1 (6 bases). The V end lost 5 bases, the J end lost 4 bases, and 12 bases lay between the germline ends. Per the germline V gene, CDR1 is GTSNPN and CDR2 is SVGIG (reference sequence). This CDR3 contains 13 residues. CDR3: CAWGTQGNQPQHF. CDR3 DNA sequence: TGTGCCTGGGGAACGCAGGGGAATCAGCCCCAGCATTTT.

The chain carries TRBV2 and TRBJ2-3; TRBD1 matches 7 bases. From germline, CDR1 is SNHLY and CDR2 FYNNEI. V shed 5 bases and J 0 bases; nucleotides not matched to a gene: 11. The CDR3 sequence is 17 residues long. DNA of the CDR3: TGTGCCAGCAGTCTACGCCGAGGGACAGTTAGCACAGATACGCAGTATTTT. This translates into CASSLRRGTVSTDTQYF.

The sample holds one count of this clone. The V and J genes are TRBV18 and TRBJ2-2; TRBD1 matches 8 bases. This CDR3 region has 15 residues. CDR1 is KGHSH and CDR2 is LQKENI in the germline V gene. V lost 5 bases and J lost 0; bases outside the gene matches: 2. The CDR3 is CASSDRGPNTGELFF. The CDR3 bases are TGTGCCAGCTCAGACAGGGGACCGAACACCGGGGAGCTGTTTTTT.

The V gene is TRBV28, the J gene TRBJ2-1, with TRBD2 matching over 9 bases. Germline-derived CDR1 and CDR2 are MDHEN and SYDVKM. The ends lost 6 bases at V and 4 bases at J; junction bases unmatched: 4. This CDR3 spans 14 amino acids. The CDR3 DNA is TGTGCCAGCAGCCGAGCGGGAGGTTACAATGAGCAGTTCTTC. Amino acids: CASSRAGGYNEQFF. Filled out from reference TRBV28 and TRBJ2-1, the complete variable domain reads DVKVTQSSRYLVKRTGEKVFLECVQDMDHENMFWYRQDPGLGLRLIYFSYDVKMKEKGDIPEGYSVSREKKERFSLILESASTNQTSMYLCASSRAGGYNEQFFGPGTRLTVL.